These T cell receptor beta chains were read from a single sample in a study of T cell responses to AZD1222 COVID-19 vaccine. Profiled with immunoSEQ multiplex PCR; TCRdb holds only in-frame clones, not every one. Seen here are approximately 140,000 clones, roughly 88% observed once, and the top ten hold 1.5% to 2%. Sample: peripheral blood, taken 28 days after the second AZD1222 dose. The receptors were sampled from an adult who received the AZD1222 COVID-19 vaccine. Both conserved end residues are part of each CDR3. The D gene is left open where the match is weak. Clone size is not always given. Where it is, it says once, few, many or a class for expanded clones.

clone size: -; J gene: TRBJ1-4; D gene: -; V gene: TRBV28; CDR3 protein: CASRRNGQNNEKLFF; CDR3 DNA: TGTGCCAGCAGGCGAAATGGACAGAATAATGAAAAACTGTTTTTT
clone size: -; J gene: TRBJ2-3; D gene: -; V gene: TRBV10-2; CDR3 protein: CASSEGSSINTQYF; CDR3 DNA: TGCGCCAGCAGTGAGGGGTCCTCCATAAATACGCAGTATTTT
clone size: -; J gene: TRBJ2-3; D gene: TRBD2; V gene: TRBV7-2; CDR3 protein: CASSRGGFTDTQYF; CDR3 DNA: TGTGCCAGCAGCCGCGGGGGGTTCACAGATACGCAGTATTTT
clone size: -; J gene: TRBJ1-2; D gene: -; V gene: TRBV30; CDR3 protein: CAWSVLRGSRRYGYTF; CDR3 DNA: TGTGCCTGGAGTGTACTTCGTGGCTCCAGGCGCTATGGCTACACCTTC
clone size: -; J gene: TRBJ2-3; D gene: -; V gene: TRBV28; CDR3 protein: CASSLERTMISTDTQYF; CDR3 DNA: TGTGCCAGCAGTTTAGAGAGAACGATGATTAGCACAGATACGCAGTATTTT
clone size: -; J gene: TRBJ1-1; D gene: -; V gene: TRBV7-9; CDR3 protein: CASSPRTLNVHTEAFF; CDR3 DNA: TGTGCCAGCAGCCCCCGGACCCTAAACGTGCACACTGAAGCTTTCTTT
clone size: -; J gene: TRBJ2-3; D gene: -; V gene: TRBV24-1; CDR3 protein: CATSTGQGTDTQYF; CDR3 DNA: TGTGCCACCAGTACCGGGCAGGGGACAGATACGCAGTATTTT
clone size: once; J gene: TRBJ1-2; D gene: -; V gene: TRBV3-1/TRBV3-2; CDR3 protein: CASSQGRIYGYTF; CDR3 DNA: TGTGCCAGCAGCCAAGGCAGGATCTATGGCTACACCTTC
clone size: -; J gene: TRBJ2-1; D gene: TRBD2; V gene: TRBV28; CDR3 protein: CASSSLGLGSYNEQFF; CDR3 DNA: TGTGCCAGCAGTTCCCTCGGACTAGGGTCCTACAATGAGCAGTTCTTC
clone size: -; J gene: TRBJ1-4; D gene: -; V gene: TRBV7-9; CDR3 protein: CASSRLNEKLFF; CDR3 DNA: TGTGCCAGCAGCCGGCTTAATGAAAAACTGTTTTTT
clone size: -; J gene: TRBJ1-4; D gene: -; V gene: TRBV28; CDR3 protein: CASSLTGGRREKLFF; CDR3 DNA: TGTGCCAGCAGTTTGACGGGGGGGCGGAGGGAAAAACTGTTTTTT